This T cell receptor beta chain came from a study of blood T cell repertoires in COVID-19. The overall study: Material from acute and convalescent COVID-19 was sourced from the United States, Italy and Spain. The analysed material was cDNA or gDNA that came from T cells, B-cell-depleted T cells, or PBMCs.

The CDR3 has 15 residues. CDR1 SGHDT and CDR2 YYEEEE come from the germline V gene. J gave up 6 bases and V 5 bases, and 9 bases lay outside the gene matches. A Seattle source enrolled patients during active infection and followed them longitudinally. In the original analysis: Cell counts per sample came from amplifying reference gene primers. Libraries were prepared by immunoSEQ multiplex PCR; TCRdb keeps only in-frame clonotypes and omits some of them. That table gives V, J and clone size, and the DNA gave D and trimming. The sample carries some 130,000 clones, around 88% recorded once. The TCR sequence derives from a man aged 55 to 70 with COVID-19, enrolled during active disease. This sequence joins TRBV5-6 and TRBJ1-5; 9 bases map to TRBD1. The sequenced material came from peripheral blood. The CDR3 DNA sequence: TGTGCCAGCAGTCGTGGACAGGGGTTCTTTCAGCCCCAGCATTTT. It translates to CASSRGQGFFQPQHF.